What follows are 3 T cell receptor beta chains derived from one specimen sequenced in a study of T cell repertoires in cytomegalovirus infection. TCRdb re-called the reads through MiXCR, storing one row per CDR3 protein. The sample consists of hundreds of thousands of distinct CDR3 sequences, roughly a sixth of them appearing once. The sample taken for sequencing was PBMCs. These receptors were taken from a human donor in good health (CMV status not recorded). Some clones in this sample may be carry-over from other donors' samples.

This clonotype was counted ten times or more. The rearrangement joins TRBV7-8 to TRBJ1-2; D remains unclear. CDR1 is SGHVS, CDR2 FQNEAQ, per germline. V lost 5 bases, J lost 3 bases, and 16 bases lay in between. This CDR3 is built from 15 residues. CDR3 amino acids: CASSPGRTEHYGYTF. CDR3 coding DNA: TGTGCCAGCAGCCCCGGGCGAACGGAGCACTATGGCTACACCTTC.

Many counts were recorded for this clonotype. The chain joins TRBV28 to TRBJ1-5, with TRBD1 matching over 7 bases. This CDR3 spans 14 amino acids. V was clipped by 6 bases and J by 2 bases; unmatched bases: 4. CDR1 is MDHEN, CDR2 SYDVKM, per germline. The CDR3 protein is CASSSGQGNQPQHF. CDR3 bases: TGTGCCAGCAGCTCCGGACAGGGCAATCAGCCCCAGCATTTT.

At least ten counts were recorded for this clonotype. The chain couples TRBV12-3 or TRBV12-4 to TRBJ2-2; 8 nucleotides align to TRBD1. This CDR3 is built from 14 residues. J was trimmed by 6 bases and V by 9 bases; bases with no gene match: 9. CDR3 sequence: CASSGTGPSGELFF. In DNA, the CDR3 is TGTGCCAGTTCCGGGACAGGTCCTTCCGGGGAGCTGTTTTTT.